Listed below are T cell receptor beta chains from one sample, sequenced in a study of spatial heterogeneity in lung cancer. MiXCR, applied by TCRdb to the 5' RACE reads, yields one record per CDR3 protein. In the table there are about 3,200 distinct CDR3 sequences, 15% to 20% of which are singletons. Material: lung tumor tissue, obtained at surgery. The receptors derive from a male donor with early-stage non-small cell lung cancer. Both conserved end residues are part of each CDR3. D genes are given only for firm matches. Expanded clones are given a class, and other clones once, few, many or no size at all.

size	D	length	J	V	CDR3	DNA
few	-	15	TRBJ2-4	TRBV10-2	CASRGPGVAKNIQYF	TGCGCCAGCAGAGGACCGGGGGTAGCCAAAAACATTCAGTACTTC
-	-	13	TRBJ2-3	TRBV4-3	CASSHPGTDTQYF	TGCGCCAGCAGCCACCCGGGAACAGATACGCAGTATTTT
medium-sized	-	14	TRBJ2-1	TRBV7-9	CASSPAVNHNEQFF	TGTGCCAGCAGCCCCGCGGTCAATCACAATGAGCAGTTCTTC
medium-sized	TRBD1	12	TRBJ1-5	TRBV29-1	CSVGAGGQPQHF	TGCAGCGTTGGGGCAGGGGGACAGCCCCAGCATTTT
medium-sized	-	12	TRBJ2-1	TRBV10-2	CASSLANNEQFF	TGCGCCAGCAGCCTAGCGAACAATGAGCAGTTCTTC
medium-sized	-	12	TRBJ2-2	TRBV3-1	CASSHPAGELFF	TGTGCCAGCAGCCACCCGGCCGGGGAGCTGTTTTTT
few	TRBD1	14	TRBJ1-5	TRBV2	CASSWTGGNQPQHF	TGTGCCAGCAGCTGGACAGGAGGAAATCAGCCCCAGCATTTT
medium-sized	-	15	TRBJ2-7	TRBV7-2	CASSSGGALYYEQYF	TGTGCCAGCAGCTCCGGAGGAGCGCTGTATTACGAGCAGTACTTC
few	TRBD2	16	TRBJ2-1	TRBV28	CAGSYPSLAGPNEQFF	TGTGCCGGCAGTTACCCTTCGTTAGCGGGGCCCAATGAGCAGTTCTTC
few	TRBD1	16	TRBJ2-1	TRBV7-9	CASSPGTGSSYNEQFF	TGTGCCAGCAGCCCAGGGACAGGGAGCTCCTACAATGAGCAGTTCTTC
few	-	14	TRBJ2-3	TRBV7-3	CASRKVGSTDTQYF	TGTGCCAGCAGGAAAGTGGGTAGCACAGATACGCAGTATTTT
-	TRBD2	15	TRBJ2-7	TRBV23-1	CASSGTSGGAYEQYF	TGCGCCAGCAGTGGGACTAGCGGGGGGGCCTACGAGCAGTACTTC
large	-	13	TRBJ2-2	TRBV12-3/TRBV12-4	CASRRQDTGELFF	TGTGCCAGCAGGAGACAGGACACCGGGGAGCTGTTTTTT
-	-	13	TRBJ1-1	TRBV2	CASTPDLNTEAFF	TGTGCCAGCACCCCGGACCTGAACACTGAAGCTTTCTTT
large	-	11	TRBJ1-1	TRBV20-1	CSAFRNTEAFF	TGCAGTGCGTTCAGGAACACTGAAGCTTTCTTT
large	-	15	TRBJ1-2	TRBV18	CASSPGQSTADGYTF	TGTGCCAGCTCACCAGGGCAGAGCACCGCGGATGGCTACACCTTC
few	-	14	TRBJ2-3	TRBV7-9	CASSHGTSTDTQYF	TGTGCCAGCAGCCATGGGACTAGCACAGATACGCAGTATTTT
-	TRBD1	14	TRBJ1-1	TRBV7-9	CASSQGQGGPEAFF	TGTGCCAGCAGCCAAGGACAGGGTGGCCCTGAAGCTTTCTTT
medium-sized	-	17	TRBJ1-6	TRBV7-2	CASNTPRGVGEDSPLHF	TGTGCCAGCAACACCCCGAGAGGGGTGGGGGAGGATTCACCCCTCCACTTT
medium-sized	-	13	TRBJ2-1	TRBV19	CASSVNKDNEQFF	TGTGCCAGTAGTGTAAACAAGGACAATGAGCAGTTCTTC
-	-	16	TRBJ1-5	TRBV10-3	CAISEWPIGYNQPQHF	TGTGCCATCAGTGAGTGGCCGATTGGGTATAATCAGCCCCAGCATTTT
few	-	13	TRBJ2-1	TRBV7-9	CASSSQHTGEQFF	TGTGCCAGCAGCTCCCAACATACTGGTGAGCAGTTCTTC
-	TRBD1	15	TRBJ2-6	TRBV12-3/TRBV12-4	CASSSTGRGANVLTF	TGTGCCAGCAGCTCGACAGGGCGAGGGGCCAACGTCCTGACTTTC
-	-	13	TRBJ2-7	TRBV5-1	CASSEDSFYEQYF	TGCGCCAGCAGCGAGGACAGCTTCTACGAGCAGTACTTC
medium-sized	TRBD2	14	TRBJ2-3	TRBV6-5	CASKLGLDTDTQYF	TGTGCCAGCAAGCTCGGACTAGACACAGATACGCAGTATTTT
few	TRBD1	14	TRBJ1-3	TRBV9	CASSHRGLGNTIYF	TGTGCCAGCAGCCACAGGGGGCTAGGAAACACCATATATTTT
large	TRBD1	15	TRBJ2-7	TRBV7-3	CASSPGTGKEDEQYF	TGTGCCAGCAGCCCCGGGACAGGGAAAGAGGACGAGCAGTACTTC
few	-	13	TRBJ1-2	TRBV19	CASSPDTHYGYTF	TGTGCCAGTTCACCGGACACCCACTATGGCTACACCTTC
-	-	17	TRBJ2-2	TRBV6-1	CASSETQLAGNTGELFF	TGTGCCAGCAGTGAAACACAATTGGCAGGGAACACCGGGGAGCTGTTTTTT
medium-sized	-	16	TRBJ2-2	TRBV20-1	CSPKKGGAGGTGELFF	TGCAGCCCAAAGAAAGGGGGGGCAGGGGGCACCGGGGAGCTGTTTTTT